This T cell receptor beta chain appears in the sequencing data of a study of T cell responses to AZD1222 COVID-19 vaccine. General observations from the study: Regions 160-218 and 743-854 held dominance among vaccine-associated CD4 TCRs, which spanned spike. Increases in Spike-specific TCR breadth and depth were seen after two AZD1222 doses.

Both about-4-week and about-12-week second-dose recipients were combined. Produced via immunoSEQ multiplex PCR; TCRdb's table is partial and in-frame only. Of about 120,000 clones listed, approximately 90% are singletons. Trimming removed 1 base at V and 4 bases at J, with 16 bases between. Germline lookup yields CDR1 MGHRA and CDR2 YSYEKL. The CDR3 spans 16 residues. Details on this clone: What it binds is not known.

The sample in question was peripheral blood, obtained 28 days after the second AZD1222 dose. The chain employs TRBV4-1 and TRBJ1-2; D uncertain. The sequence was collected from an adult who received the AZD1222 COVID-19 vaccine. In DNA, the CDR3 is TGCGCCAGCAGCCAAGCGGGCCTAGCAGGAGGCTATGGCTACACCTTC. As protein: CASSQAGLAGGYGYTF.